These T cell receptor beta chains were read from a single sample in a study of T cell responses to AZD1222 COVID-19 vaccine. The repertoire was sequenced with immunoSEQ multiplex PCR; TCRdb's copy has only in-frame clones and lacks some. The repertoire holds more than 120,000 clones, with almost 90% as singletons. The sequenced sample was peripheral blood, obtained 28 days after the second AZD1222 dose. The source of these receptors is an adult who received the AZD1222 COVID-19 vaccine. Each CDR3 is given with its conserved first and last residue. A D gene is named only where the DNA matches it firmly. Size tells how often a clone was seen (once, few, many) or the class of an expanded clone, and some rows leave it out.

TGTGCTAGTGGTTTGGTTAGGGGGTATAGCAATCAGCCCCAGCATTTT	CASGLVRGYSNQPQHF	TRBV12-5	TRBJ1-5	NA	NA
TGTGCCAGCAGTGAAGCGACAGGGAACCAAGAGACCCAGTACTTC	CASSEATGNQETQYF	TRBV2	TRBJ2-5	TRBD1	NA
TGCGCCAGCAGCCCGGGACAGGGGTCCATCTATGGCTACACCTTC	CASSPGQGSIYGYTF	TRBV4-1	TRBJ1-2	TRBD1	NA
TGTGCCACCAGTGATTTGGGGCCTTCCTACAATGAGCAGTTCTTC	CATSDLGPSYNEQFF	TRBV24-1	TRBJ2-1	NA	NA
TGTGCCAGCCGACTAGCTGGCACAGATACGCAGTATTTT	CASRLAGTDTQYF	TRBV13	TRBJ2-3	TRBD2	few
TGTGCCAGCAGCCCTGGGACTGCAACTTGGGATGAGCAGTTCTTC	CASSPGTATWDEQFF	TRBV7-8	TRBJ2-1	NA	NA
TGTGCCAGCAGTTACACAACAAACGACAGGGGGCATGAGCAGTTCTTC	CASSYTTNDRGHEQFF	TRBV6-8	TRBJ2-1	TRBD1	NA
TGTGCCATCAGTGAAGATCCTAAGGGCACTGAAGCTTTCTTT	CAISEDPKGTEAFF	TRBV10-3	TRBJ1-1	NA	NA
TGCAGGGTGGGGGGAGGTGGCGAGCAGTACTTC	CRVGGGGEQYF	TRBV20-1	TRBJ2-7	NA	NA
TGTGCCAGCGGGGGACAGAGCAATCAGCCCCAGCATTTT	CASGGQSNQPQHF	TRBV12-3/TRBV12-4	TRBJ1-5	TRBD1	once
TGTGCCTGGAGACCTCCCGGGACAGGAACGAACACCGGGGAGCTGTTTTTT	CAWRPPGTGTNTGELFF	TRBV30	TRBJ2-2	TRBD1	NA
TGTGCCAGCAAGGGACTAGCGGACAATGAGCAGTTCTTC	CASKGLADNEQFF	TRBV27	TRBJ2-1	TRBD2	once
TGTGCCAGTGGGGATTATAGCAATCAGCCCCAGCATTTT	CASGDYSNQPQHF	TRBV19	TRBJ1-5	NA	NA
TGCAGTGCTAGAGGTCGCACTGAAGCTTTCTTT	CSARGRTEAFF	TRBV20-1	TRBJ1-1	NA	once
TGTGCCACCAGTGATTGGGCGGTGGGCACAGATACGCAGTATTTT	CATSDWAVGTDTQYF	TRBV24-1	TRBJ2-3	NA	NA
TGTGCCAGCAGTTTAGGACAGGGGAGGGTTTTTGGGGGCTACACCTTC	CASSLGQGRVFGGYTF	TRBV28	TRBJ1-2	TRBD1	NA
TGCGCCAGCAGCCAAGATCTCGGCTATAGCAATCAGCCCCAGCATTTT	CASSQDLGYSNQPQHF	TRBV4-1	TRBJ1-5	NA	NA
TGTGCCAGCAGCCAGACAGGGGCTGGGAACTATGGCTACACCTTC	CASSQTGAGNYGYTF	TRBV6-6	TRBJ1-2	TRBD1	NA
TGTGCCAGCAGTCCAACCTCCCCTTTTCCTGGCTACACCTTC	CASSPTSPFPGYTF	TRBV3-1/TRBV3-2	TRBJ1-2	NA	NA
TGTGCCAGCAGCCATGGACTAGCGGGGGGCCCGAACACCGGGGAGCTGTTTTTT	CASSHGLAGGPNTGELFF	TRBV3-1/TRBV3-2	TRBJ2-2	TRBD2	NA
TGTGCCAGCAGCTTGGGGTACGCGAACACCGGGGAGCTGTTTTTT	CASSLGYANTGELFF	TRBV5-6	TRBJ2-2	NA	NA
TGTGCCAGCAGCAAGCGATTGGGACTAGCGGGAGCTGAGACCCAGTACTTC	CASSKRLGLAGAETQYF	TRBV21-1	TRBJ2-5	NA	NA
TGTGCCAGCAGCTTTCGTGGGGCCAGCTCCTACGAGCAGTACTTC	CASSFRGASSYEQYF	TRBV5-6	TRBJ2-7	NA	once
TGTGCCAGCAGCTTAGGGCAGGGTTCTAGCACAGATACGCAGTATTTT	CASSLGQGSSTDTQYF	TRBV7-3	TRBJ2-3	NA	NA
TGTGCCAGCAGCACGGGACAGGGGGCGCGCGATGAGCAGTTCTTC	CASSTGQGARDEQFF	TRBV9	TRBJ2-1	TRBD1	NA
TGTGCCACCAATAGTTCCCTAAGTAACTATGGCTACACCTTC	CATNSSLSNYGYTF	TRBV24-1	TRBJ1-2	NA	once
TGTGCCAGCAGCTTAGACAGCGGTAATAATTCACCCCTCCACTTT	CASSLDSGNNSPLHF	TRBV13	TRBJ1-6	NA	NA
TGTGCCAGCAGCATCACAGCTGAAGCTTTCTTT	CASSITAEAFF	TRBV7-9	TRBJ1-1	NA	NA
TGTGCCAGCAATCCCCAACTAGCGGACATTGGGGGGGATGAGCAGTTCTTC	CASNPQLADIGGDEQFF	TRBV27	TRBJ2-1	TRBD2	NA
TGTGCCAGCAGCCCCCACCTGGACACTGAAGCTTTCTTT	CASSPHLDTEAFF	TRBV7-9	TRBJ1-1	NA	NA
TGTGCCAGTAGTATAGTCCTTGCTAGCGGGGGGGCCCAAGAGACCCAGTACTTC	CASSIVLASGGAQETQYF	TRBV19	TRBJ2-5	TRBD2	NA
TGTGCCAGTACTAATAGGGAGACAGTTCGCCGGGGGATACAGGCCCTTCAAGAGACCCAGTACTTC	CASTNRETVRRGIQALQETQYF	TRBV19	TRBJ2-5	NA	NA
TGTGCCATCAGTGAGTCGAACGGCGGGGGCACTGAAGCTTTCTTT	CAISESNGGGTEAFF	TRBV10-3	TRBJ1-1	NA	NA
TGTGCCAGCAGCCAGGATTGGCGGGAAGGAGAGACCCAGTACTTC	CASSQDWREGETQYF	TRBV4-2	TRBJ2-5	NA	NA
TGTGCCAGCAGCCCCCGGGGTGAGCAGTTCTTC	CASSPRGEQFF	TRBV7-2	TRBJ2-1	NA	NA
TGTGCCAGCAGCCAAGTTAATCGCGGGGAAAACTCTCCTGACGAGCAGTACTTC	CASSQVNRGENSPDEQYF	TRBV4-2	TRBJ2-7	NA	NA
TGTGCCAGCAGTTTCGCGGGGAACGGTTCACCCCTCCACTTT	CASSFAGNGSPLHF	TRBV27	TRBJ1-6	NA	once
TGTGCCAGCGCCCGAGCGAACACCGGGGAGCTGTTTTTT	CASARANTGELFF	TRBV18	TRBJ2-2	NA	NA
TGTGCCAGCAGTCCGGATAACCGGAACACCGGGGAGCTGTTTTTT	CASSPDNRNTGELFF	TRBV28	TRBJ2-2	NA	NA
TGCGCCAGCAGCCAAGATTTGGCCCGGGGACTAGCGGGTAACACCGGGGAGCTGTTTTTT	CASSQDLARGLAGNTGELFF	TRBV4-3	TRBJ2-2	TRBD2	NA
TGTGCCAGCAGTTTGGCCCGGGCAATCGGGAACTATGGCTACACCTTC	CASSLARAIGNYGYTF	TRBV28	TRBJ1-2	NA	NA
TGTGCCTGGAGTGTACAGGGTCCGACTGAAGCTTTCTTT	CAWSVQGPTEAFF	TRBV30	TRBJ1-1	NA	NA
TGCGCCAGCAGTGAGTCCAGACAGCTAGACAATGAGCAGTTCTTC	CASSESRQLDNEQFF	TRBV10-1	TRBJ2-1	NA	NA
TGCAGCGTTGCGAAGGGAACCTACGAGCAGTACTTC	CSVAKGTYEQYF	TRBV29-1	TRBJ2-7	NA	NA
TGTGCCAGCAGCCGAATTTTTCCAGGGGGCTCGAACACTGAAGCTTTCTTT	CASSRIFPGGSNTEAFF	TRBV7-9	TRBJ1-1	TRBD1	NA
TGTGCCAGCAGTCTTTCTCCGGGTTCGGGCACTGAAGCTTTCTTT	CASSLSPGSGTEAFF	TRBV6-4	TRBJ1-1	NA	NA
TGCGCCAGCACCCAGGGACAGCCATCAACCGGGGAGCTGTTTTTT	CASTQGQPSTGELFF	TRBV5-1	TRBJ2-2	TRBD1	NA
TGTGCCAGCAGTCCATACACCCGACAGGGTCTGGACTATGGCTACACCTTC	CASSPYTRQGLDYGYTF	TRBV27	TRBJ1-2	TRBD1	NA
TGTGCCAGCAGCCCCGATCGTCAGGGGGCTTGGGGCTACACCTTC	CASSPDRQGAWGYTF	TRBV9	TRBJ1-2	TRBD1	NA
TGTGCCAGCAGTTACTCGCGGGAGTTCGATGAGCAGTTCTTC	CASSYSREFDEQFF	TRBV6-2/TRBV6-3	TRBJ2-1	TRBD2	NA
TGTGCCAGCAGCCCCAATTCCGGGGACACTGAAGCTTTCTTT	CASSPNSGDTEAFF	TRBV9	TRBJ1-1	NA	NA
TGTGCCACCAGTGATCGGGCAGATACGCAGTATTTT	CATSDRADTQYF	TRBV24-1	TRBJ2-3	NA	once
TGCGCCAGCAGCTTGGCAGGTAACACTGAAGCTTTCTTT	CASSLAGNTEAFF	TRBV5-1	TRBJ1-1	NA	NA
TGCAGCGTTGCAGGTAGGGAGAACACTGAAGCTTTCTTT	CSVAGRENTEAFF	TRBV29-1	TRBJ1-1	NA	few
TGTGCCATCAGTGACCCCGGGGCCGGGCCCACCTACAATGAGCAGTTCTTC	CAISDPGAGPTYNEQFF	TRBV10-3	TRBJ2-1	NA	once
TGTGCCAGCAGTTACCACAGGGGGAACACTGAAGCTTTCTTT	CASSYHRGNTEAFF	TRBV6-5	TRBJ1-1	TRBD1	NA
TGCGCCAGCAGCCACGGGACCCGCACGTATGAGCAGTATTTT	CASSHGTRTYEQYF	TRBV4-3	TRBJ2-3	NA	NA
TGTGCCAGCAGCCCCGGGACAGGCAATGAGCAGTTCTTC	CASSPGTGNEQFF	TRBV5-4	TRBJ2-1	TRBD1	NA
TGTGCCAGCCCCTCCCGGGGGGAAAACACTGAAGCTTTCTTT	CASPSRGENTEAFF	TRBV5-4	TRBJ1-1	NA	NA